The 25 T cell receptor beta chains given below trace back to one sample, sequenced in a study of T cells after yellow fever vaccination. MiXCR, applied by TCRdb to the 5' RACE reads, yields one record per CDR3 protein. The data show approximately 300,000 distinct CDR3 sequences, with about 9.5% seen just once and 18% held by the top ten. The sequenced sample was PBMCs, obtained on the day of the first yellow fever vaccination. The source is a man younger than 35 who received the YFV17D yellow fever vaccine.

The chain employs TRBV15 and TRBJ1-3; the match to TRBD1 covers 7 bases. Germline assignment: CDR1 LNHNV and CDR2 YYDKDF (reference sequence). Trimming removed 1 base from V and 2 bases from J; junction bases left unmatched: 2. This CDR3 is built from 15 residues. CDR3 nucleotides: TGTGCCACCAGCAGAGTAACAGGGGCTGGAAACACCATATATTTT. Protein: CATSRVTGAGNTIYF.

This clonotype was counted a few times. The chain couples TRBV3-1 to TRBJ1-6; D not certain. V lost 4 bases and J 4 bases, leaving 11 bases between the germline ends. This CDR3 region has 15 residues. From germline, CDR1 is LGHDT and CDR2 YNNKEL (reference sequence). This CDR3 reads CASSRWTNYNSPLHF. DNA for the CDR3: TGTGCCAGCAGCCGCTGGACTAATTATAATTCACCCCTCCACTTT. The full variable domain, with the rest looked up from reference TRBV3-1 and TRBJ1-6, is DTAVSQTPKYLVTQMGNDKSIKCEQNLGHDTMYWYKQDSKKFLKIMFSYNNKELIINETVPNRFSPKSPDKAHLNLHINSLELGDSAVYFCASSRWTNYNSPLHFGNGTRLTVT.

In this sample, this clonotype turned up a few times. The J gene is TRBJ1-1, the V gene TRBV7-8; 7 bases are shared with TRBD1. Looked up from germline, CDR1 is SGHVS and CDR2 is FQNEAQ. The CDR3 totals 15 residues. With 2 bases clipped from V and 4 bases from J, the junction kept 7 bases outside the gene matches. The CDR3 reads CASSLQGGGITEAFF. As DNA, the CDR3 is TGTGCCAGCAGCTTACAGGGGGGGGGCATCACTGAAGCTTTCTTT.

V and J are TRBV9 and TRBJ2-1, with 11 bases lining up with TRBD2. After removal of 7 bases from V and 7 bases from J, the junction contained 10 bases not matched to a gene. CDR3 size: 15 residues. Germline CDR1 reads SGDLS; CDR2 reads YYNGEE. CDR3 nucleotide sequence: TGTGCCAGCGCCGACTCCGGGACTAGCGGTAATGAGCAGTTCTTC. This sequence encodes CASADSGTSGNEQFF.

CDR3 coding DNA: TGTGCCAGTACAGCCTCTGGAAACACCATATATTTT. Translated, it gives CASTASGNTIYF. The chain joins TRBV19 to TRBJ1-3; D not certain. V lost 7 bases and J lost 0, with 4 bases in between. The CDR3 runs to 12 residues. Germline V gene sequence: CDR1 LNHDA, CDR2 SQIVND (reference sequence).

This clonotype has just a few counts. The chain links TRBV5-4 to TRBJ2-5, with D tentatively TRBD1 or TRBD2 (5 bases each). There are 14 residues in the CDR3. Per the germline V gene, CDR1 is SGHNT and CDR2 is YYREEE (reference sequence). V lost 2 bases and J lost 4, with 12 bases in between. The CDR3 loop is CASSFWGMGETQYF. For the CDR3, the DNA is TGTGCCAGCAGCTTTTGGGGGATGGGAGAGACCCAGTACTTC.

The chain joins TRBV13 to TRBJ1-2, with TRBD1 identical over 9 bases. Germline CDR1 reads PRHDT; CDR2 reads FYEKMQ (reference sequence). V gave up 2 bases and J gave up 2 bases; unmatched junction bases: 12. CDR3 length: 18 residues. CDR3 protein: CASSLWGQGFVSNYGYTF. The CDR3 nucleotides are TGTGCCAGCAGCTTATGGGGACAGGGATTCGTTTCCAACTATGGCTACACCTTC.

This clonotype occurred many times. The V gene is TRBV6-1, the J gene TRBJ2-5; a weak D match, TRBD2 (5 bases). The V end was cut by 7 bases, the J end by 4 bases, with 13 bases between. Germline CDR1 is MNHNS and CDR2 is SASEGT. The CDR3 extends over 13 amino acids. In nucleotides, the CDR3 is TGTGCCAGCACGTCGGGGTTCACAGAGACCCAGTACTTC. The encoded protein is CASTSGFTETQYF.

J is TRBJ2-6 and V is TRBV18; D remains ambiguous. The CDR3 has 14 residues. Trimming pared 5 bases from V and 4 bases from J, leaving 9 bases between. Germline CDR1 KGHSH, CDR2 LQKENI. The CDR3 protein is CASSRSTGANVLTF. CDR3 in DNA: TGTGCCAGCTCAAGGTCGACAGGGGCCAACGTCCTGACTTTC.

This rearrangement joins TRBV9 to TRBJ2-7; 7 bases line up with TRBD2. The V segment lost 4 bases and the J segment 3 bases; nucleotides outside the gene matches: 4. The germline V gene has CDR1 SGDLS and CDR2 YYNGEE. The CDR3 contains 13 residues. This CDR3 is CASSPRTSYEQYF. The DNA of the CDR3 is TGTGCCAGCAGCCCCCGGACTAGCTACGAGCAGTACTTC.

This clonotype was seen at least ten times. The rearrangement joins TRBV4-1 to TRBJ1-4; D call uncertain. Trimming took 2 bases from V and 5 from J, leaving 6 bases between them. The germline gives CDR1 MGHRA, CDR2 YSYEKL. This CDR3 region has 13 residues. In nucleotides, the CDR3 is TGCGCCAGCAGCCAACCCCTGAATGAAAAACTGTTTTTT. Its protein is CASSQPLNEKLFF.

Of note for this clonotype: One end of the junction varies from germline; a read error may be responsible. Here the CDR3 reads CASRQGTSGGASGELFF. In nucleotides, the CDR3 is TGCGCCAGCAGACAAGGGACTAGCGGGGGGGCAAGCGGGGAGCTGTTTTTT. V gene TRBV4-3 combines with J gene TRBJ2-2, with TRBD2 identical over 16 bases. The CDR3 covers 17 residues. Germline CDR1 is LGHNA and CDR2 is YSLEER.

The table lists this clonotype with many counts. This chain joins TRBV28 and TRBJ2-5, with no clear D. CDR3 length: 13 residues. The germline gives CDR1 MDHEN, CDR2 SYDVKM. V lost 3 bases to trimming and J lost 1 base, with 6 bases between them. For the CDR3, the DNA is TGTGCCAGCAGTTTTCCGGCCCAAGAGACCCAGTACTTC. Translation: CASSFPAQETQYF.

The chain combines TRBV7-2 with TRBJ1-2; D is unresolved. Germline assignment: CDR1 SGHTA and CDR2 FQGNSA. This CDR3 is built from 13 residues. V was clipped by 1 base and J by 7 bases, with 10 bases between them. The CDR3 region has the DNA TGTGCCAGCAGCTTAGGGTTCCGGAGTGGCTACACCTTC. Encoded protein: CASSLGFRSGYTF. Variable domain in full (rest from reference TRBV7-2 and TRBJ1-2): GAGVSQSPSNKVTEKGKDVELRCDPISGHTALYWYRQSLGQGLEFLIYFQGNSAPDKSGLPSDRFSAERTGGSVSTLTIQRTQQEDSAVYLCASSLGFRSGYTFGSGTRLTVV.

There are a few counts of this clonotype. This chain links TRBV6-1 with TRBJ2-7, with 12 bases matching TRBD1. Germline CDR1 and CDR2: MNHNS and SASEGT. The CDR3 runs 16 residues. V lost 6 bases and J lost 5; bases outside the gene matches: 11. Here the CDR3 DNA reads TGTGCCAGCAGACCCCGGGACAGGGGGCGTCTAGACGAGCAGTACTTC. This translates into CASRPRDRGRLDEQYF.

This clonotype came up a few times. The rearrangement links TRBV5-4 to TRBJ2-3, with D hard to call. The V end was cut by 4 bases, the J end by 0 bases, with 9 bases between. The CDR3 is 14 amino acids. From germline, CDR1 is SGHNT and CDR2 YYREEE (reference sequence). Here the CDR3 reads CASSPPQSTDTQYF. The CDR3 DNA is TGTGCCAGCAGCCCCCCGCAGAGCACAGATACGCAGTATTTT.

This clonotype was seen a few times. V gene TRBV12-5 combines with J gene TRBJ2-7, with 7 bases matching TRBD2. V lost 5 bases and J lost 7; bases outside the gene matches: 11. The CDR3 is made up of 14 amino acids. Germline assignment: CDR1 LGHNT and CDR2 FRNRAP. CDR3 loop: CASGPAGVGGEQYF. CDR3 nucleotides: TGTGCTAGTGGTCCCGCGGGGGTCGGGGGGGAGCAGTACTTC.

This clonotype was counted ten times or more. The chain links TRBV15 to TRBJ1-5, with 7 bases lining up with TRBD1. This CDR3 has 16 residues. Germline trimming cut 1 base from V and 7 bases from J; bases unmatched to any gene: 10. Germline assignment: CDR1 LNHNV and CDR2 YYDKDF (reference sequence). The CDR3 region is CATSRGDRRARQPQHF. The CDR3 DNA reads TGTGCCACCAGCAGAGGGGACAGAAGAGCTAGACAGCCCCAGCATTTT.

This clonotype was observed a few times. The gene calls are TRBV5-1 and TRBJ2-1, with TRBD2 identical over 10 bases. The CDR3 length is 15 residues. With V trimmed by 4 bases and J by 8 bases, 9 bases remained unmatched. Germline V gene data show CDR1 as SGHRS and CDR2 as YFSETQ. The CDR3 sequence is CASSNLAGVVDEQFF. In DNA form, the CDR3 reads TGCGCCAGCAGCAACCTAGCGGGGGTTGTGGATGAGCAGTTCTTC. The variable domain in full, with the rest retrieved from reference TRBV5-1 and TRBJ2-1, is KAGVTQTPRYLIKTRGQQVTLSCSPISGHRSVSWYQQTPGQGLQFLFEYFSETQRNKGNFPGRFSGRQFSNSRSEMNVSTLELGDSALYLCASSNLAGVVDEQFFGPGTRLTVL.

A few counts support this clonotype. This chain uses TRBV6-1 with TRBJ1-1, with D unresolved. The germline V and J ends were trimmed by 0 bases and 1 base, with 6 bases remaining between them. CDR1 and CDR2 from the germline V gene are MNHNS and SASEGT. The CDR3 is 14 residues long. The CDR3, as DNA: TGTGCCAGCAGTGAAGCCGTCGGGAACACTGAAGCTTTCTTT. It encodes CASSEAVGNTEAFF.

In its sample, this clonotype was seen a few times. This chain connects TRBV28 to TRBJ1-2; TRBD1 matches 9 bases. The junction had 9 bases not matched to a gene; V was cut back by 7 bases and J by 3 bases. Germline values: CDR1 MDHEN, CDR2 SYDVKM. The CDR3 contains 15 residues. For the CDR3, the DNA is TGTGCCAGCAAGTACAGGGGGCGCAAATACTATGGCTACACCTTC. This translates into CASKYRGRKYYGYTF.

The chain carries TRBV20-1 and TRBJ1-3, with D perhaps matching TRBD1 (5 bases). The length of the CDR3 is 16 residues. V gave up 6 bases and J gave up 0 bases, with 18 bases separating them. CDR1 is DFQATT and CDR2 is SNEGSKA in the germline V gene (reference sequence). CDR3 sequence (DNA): TGCAGTGCCCAAACTTACAGGAAGGTCTCTGGAAACACCATATATTTT. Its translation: CSAQTYRKVSGNTIYF.

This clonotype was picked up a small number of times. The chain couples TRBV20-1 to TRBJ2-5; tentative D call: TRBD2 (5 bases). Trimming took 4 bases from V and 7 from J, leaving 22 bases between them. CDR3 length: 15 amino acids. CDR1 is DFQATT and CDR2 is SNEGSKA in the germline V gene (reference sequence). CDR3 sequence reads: CSAINGEAYTGTQYF. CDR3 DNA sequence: TGCAGTGCTATAAACGGGGAAGCCTATACGGGGACCCAGTACTTC.

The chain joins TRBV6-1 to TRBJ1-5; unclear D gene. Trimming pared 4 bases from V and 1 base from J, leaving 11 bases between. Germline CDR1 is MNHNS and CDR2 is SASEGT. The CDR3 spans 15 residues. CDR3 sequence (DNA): TGTGCCAGCAGTGGCGGGAGGGCCAGCAATCAGCCCCAGCATTTT. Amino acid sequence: CASSGGRASNQPQHF.

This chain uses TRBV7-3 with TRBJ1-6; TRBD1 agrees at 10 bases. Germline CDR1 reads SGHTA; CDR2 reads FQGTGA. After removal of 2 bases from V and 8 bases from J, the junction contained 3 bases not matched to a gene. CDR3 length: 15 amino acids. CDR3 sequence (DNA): TGTGCCAGCAGCTTACTCGGACAGGGGGATTCACCCCTCCACTTT. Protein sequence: CASSLLGQGDSPLHF.